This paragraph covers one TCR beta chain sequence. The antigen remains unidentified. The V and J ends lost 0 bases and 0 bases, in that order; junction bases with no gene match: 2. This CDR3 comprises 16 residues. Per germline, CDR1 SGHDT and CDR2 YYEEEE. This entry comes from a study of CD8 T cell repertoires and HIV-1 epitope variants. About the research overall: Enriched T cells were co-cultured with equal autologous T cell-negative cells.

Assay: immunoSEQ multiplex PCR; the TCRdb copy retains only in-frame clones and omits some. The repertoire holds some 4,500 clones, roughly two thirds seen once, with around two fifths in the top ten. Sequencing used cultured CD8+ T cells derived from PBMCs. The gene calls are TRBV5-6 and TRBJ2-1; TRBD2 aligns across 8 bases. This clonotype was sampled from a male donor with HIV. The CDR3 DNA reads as TGTGCCAGCAGCTTGGAGCGGGGGAGCTCCTACAATGAGCAGTTCTTC. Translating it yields CASSLERGSSYNEQFF.